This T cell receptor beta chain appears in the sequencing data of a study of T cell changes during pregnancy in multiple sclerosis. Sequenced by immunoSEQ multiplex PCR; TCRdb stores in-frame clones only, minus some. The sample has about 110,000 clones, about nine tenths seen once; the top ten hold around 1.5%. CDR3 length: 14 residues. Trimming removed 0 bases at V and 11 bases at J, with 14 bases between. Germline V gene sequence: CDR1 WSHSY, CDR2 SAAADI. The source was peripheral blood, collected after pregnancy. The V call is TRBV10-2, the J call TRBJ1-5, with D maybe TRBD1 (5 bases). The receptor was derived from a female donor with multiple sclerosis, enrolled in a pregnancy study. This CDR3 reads CASSESIGRGTQHF. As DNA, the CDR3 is TGCGCCAGCAGTGAGTCGATCGGTCGGGGGACCCAGCATTTT.